Below, one T cell receptor beta chain is given with its context. This CDR3 is built from 10 residues. CDR1 and CDR2 from the germline V gene are DFQATT and SNEGSKA (reference sequence). V was cut by 2 bases and J by 6 bases, with 5 bases left in between. These data are taken from a study of shared clonotypes between healthy human individuals. Data came from immunoSEQ multiplex PCR; TCRdb stores just in-frame clones and leaves some out. The sample holds about 470,000 clones, roughly 77% seen once. Source material: PBMCs. The clonotype comes from a woman in her 40s in good health. Some clones in this sample may be carry-over from other donors' samples. The rearrangement uses TRBV20-1 and TRBJ2-7; D gene uncertain. CDR3 region: CSARRTEQYF. The CDR3 DNA follows: TGCAGTGCTAGAAGGACCGAGCAGTACTTC.